The 10 T cell receptor beta chains below come from one sample, sequenced in a study of vaccination effects on CD4 cells after COVID-19. Their cognate antigens are unknown. Before any sequencing was done, the ViraFEST assay used viral peptide pools to expand antigen-specific CD4+ T cells. Isolation of CD4+ T cells took place after about 10 days of culture. Participants were vaccinated with two doses of either the BNT162b2 or mRNA-1273 vaccine. Data came from immunoSEQ multiplex PCR; TCRdb stores just in-frame clones and leaves some out. The profile shows some 30,000 clones, more than 65% of them singletons. The sample consisted of CD4+ T cells from PBMCs cultured with HCoV-229E spike peptides, taken after COVID-19 vaccination. The receptors shown here come from a human donor who received a COVID-19 vaccine.

The rearrangement links TRBV5-1 to TRBJ2-5; 7 bases match TRBD1. V lost 4 bases, J lost 0 bases, and 6 bases stayed unmatched. CDR1 and CDR2 from the germline V gene are SGHRS and YFSETQ. This CDR3 has 15 residues. CDR3 in amino acids: CASSRPTGNQETQYF. As DNA, the CDR3 is TGCGCCAGCAGCCGCCCGACAGGGAACCAAGAGACCCAGTACTTC.

In this sample, this clone turned up a few times. The chain carries TRBV2 and TRBJ1-1; tentative D call: TRBD1 (5 bases). With 3 bases removed from V and 5 bases from J, the gap between germline ends came to 13 bases. This CDR3 comprises 14 residues. Germline assignment: CDR1 SNHLY and CDR2 FYNNEI. CDR3 bases: TGTGCCAGCAGTGATTCGGGACGAAGAACTGAAGCTTTCTTT. It specifies CASSDSGRRTEAFF.

This chain links TRBV2 with TRBJ2-7; 7 bases fit TRBD2. Germline CDR1 reads SNHLY; CDR2 reads FYNNEI. The CDR3 has 13 residues. Germline trimming cut 5 bases from V and 7 bases from J; bases unmatched to any gene: 8. As DNA, the CDR3 is TGTGCCAGCAGTCAAGGGGAGGGGAGAGAGCAGTACTTC. Amino acids: CASSQGEGREQYF.

This rearrangement joins TRBV5-1 to TRBJ2-7; 8 bases map to TRBD1. This CDR3 is 13 amino acids long. Unmatched junction bases numbered 3, after V lost 4 bases and J lost 3 bases. The germline V gene has CDR1 SGHRS and CDR2 YFSETQ. CDR3 nucleotides: TGCGCCAGCAGCCCGACAGGGGACTACGAGCAGTACTTC. It yields the protein CASSPTGDYEQYF.

V is TRBV11-2 and J is TRBJ2-5; D not resolved. From germline, CDR1 is SGHAT and CDR2 FQNNGV. This CDR3 comprises 14 residues. The V end was cut by 4 bases, the J end by 2 bases, with 11 bases between. Here the CDR3 reads CASSSGWRQETQYF. The DNA for the CDR3 is TGTGCCAGCAGCTCAGGATGGAGACAAGAGACCCAGTACTTC.

This chain links TRBV4-2 with TRBJ2-7, with 7 positions matching TRBD1. The CDR3 has 14 residues. Germline CDR1 reads LGHNA; CDR2 reads YNFKEQ. The V gene end was trimmed by 6 bases and the J gene end by 6 bases; junction bases not matched to a gene: 11. The CDR3 coding sequence is TGTGCCAGCAGTACAGGGGCGTATAATGGCGAGCAGTACTTC. It specifies CASSTGAYNGEQYF.

The chain uses TRBV5-1 and TRBJ1-4; 9 bases agree with TRBD1. The CDR3 length is 15 residues. The J segment lost 7 bases and the V segment lost 4 bases, leaving 8 bases of the junction unmatched. Germline CDR1 SGHRS, CDR2 YFSETQ. CDR3 sequence (DNA): TGCGCCAGCAGCCAGCAGGGACAGGGCCCTGAAAAACTGTTTTTT. This codes for CASSQQGQGPEKLFF. The full variable domain, rest sourced from reference TRBV5-1 and TRBJ1-4, is KAGVTQTPRYLIKTRGQQVTLSCSPISGHRSVSWYQQTPGQGLQFLFEYFSETQRNKGNFPGRFSGRQFSNSRSEMNVSTLELGDSALYLCASSQQGQGPEKLFFGSGTQLSVL.

This clone was counted a few times. V is TRBV29-1 and J is TRBJ2-1, with D unresolved. The CDR3 sequence is 13 residues long. CDR1 SQVTM and CDR2 ANQGSEA come from the germline V gene. The V and J ends lost 4 bases and 3 bases respectively, with 10 bases between them. CDR3 in amino acids: CSVADSRYNEQFF. DNA for the CDR3: TGCAGCGTTGCGGATTCCCGCTACAATGAGCAGTTCTTC.

The CDR3 sequence: CAWTRDSLNEKLFF. As DNA, the CDR3 is TGTGCCTGGACCCGGGACAGCCTTAATGAAAAACTGTTTTTT. The rearrangement links TRBV30 to TRBJ1-4; 7 bases are shared with TRBD1. This CDR3 comprises 14 residues. V shed 4 bases and J 4 bases; nucleotides not matched to a gene: 6. Germline CDR1 GTSNPN, CDR2 SVGIG (reference sequence).

This chain uses TRBV3-1 (or the pseudogene TRBV3-2) with TRBJ2-7, with D perhaps matching TRBD1 or TRBD2 (6 bases each). V was shortened by 2 bases and J by 5 bases, with 13 bases between the two germline ends. Germline CDR1 is LGHDT and CDR2 is YNNKEL (reference sequence). The CDR3 has 14 residues. The CDR3 region has the DNA TGTGCCAGCAGCCAACTCGGGGGCAGGGACGAGCAGTACTTC. It yields the protein CASSQLGGRDEQYF.